These 25 T cell receptor beta chains originate from one sample sequenced in a study of cytomegalovirus exposure and HLA in healthy donors. TCRdb's table, derived via immunoSEQ multiplex PCR, lists solely in-frame clones and lacks some. The data show about 130,000 clones, 75% to 90% seen once. The sample consisted of PBMCs. Receptors originate from a young woman in good health and CMV-seronegative.

The chain is built from TRBV4-1 and TRBJ2-1; D is possibly TRBD1 (6 bases). V was shortened by 5 bases and J by 4 bases, with 18 bases between the two germline ends. The CDR3 consists of 16 residues. Germline V gene lookup returns CDR1 MGHRA and CDR2 YSYEKL. CDR3 coding DNA: TGCGCCAGCAGCAAGGGGGTTTCCGGGGTATACAATGAGCAGTTCTTC. It translates to CASSKGVSGVYNEQFF.

The chain joins TRBV18 to TRBJ2-7; D perhaps matches TRBD1 (6 bases). The germline CDR1 and CDR2 sequences are KGHSH and LQKENI. The CDR3 has 12 amino acids. V was shortened by 4 bases and J by 6 bases, with 10 bases between the two germline ends. The chain's CDR3 is CASSLTGFEQYF. The CDR3 nucleotides read TGTGCCAGCTCACTAACAGGGTTCGAGCAGTACTTC.

The V call is TRBV9, the J call TRBJ1-1; a possible D gene is TRBD1 (6 bases). CDR1 and CDR2 (germline): SGDLS, YYNGEE. The CDR3 has 14 amino acids. V was pared by 7 bases and J by 3 bases, with 16 bases between. The CDR3 bases are TGTGCCAGCGGCCCACTGACAGGCTACACTGAAGCTTTCTTT. This encodes CASGPLTGYTEAFF.

This clone was recorded once. The CDR3 DNA follows: TGTGCCAGCAGTTCAGACAGGGGCTACAATGAGCAGTTCTTC. Protein sequence: CASSSDRGYNEQFF. The chain joins TRBV27 to TRBJ2-1; 8 nucleotides match TRBD1. The CDR3 length is 14 residues. Looked up from germline, CDR1 is MNHEY and CDR2 is SMNVEV (reference sequence). V was clipped by 4 bases and J by 3 bases; unmatched bases: 2.

This clone was detected once. The chain combines TRBV12-5 with TRBJ1-3; D may be TRBD1 (5 bases). This CDR3 is 16 amino acids long. Germline CDR1 and CDR2: LGHNT and FRNRAP. Deletions cut 5 bases from V and 4 bases from J, with 18 bases between. CDR3 in amino acids: CASGPTAGLGGNTIYF. The CDR3 region has the DNA TGTGCTAGTGGTCCGACCGCGGGACTTGGGGGAAACACCATATATTTT.

The V and J genes are TRBV28 and TRBJ1-2, with 9 positions matching TRBD1. The CDR3 covers 16 residues. Germline V gene data show CDR1 as MDHEN and CDR2 as SYDVKM. The V gene end was trimmed by 7 bases and the J gene end by 5 bases; junction bases not matched to a gene: 14. The CDR3 loop is CASKRRIGGTGYGYTF. Here the CDR3 DNA reads TGTGCCAGCAAACGTCGCATTGGCGGGACAGGGTATGGCTACACCTTC.

The chain links TRBV5-6 to TRBJ1-3; D call uncertain. Germline CDR1 and CDR2: SGHDT and YYEEEE. The length of the CDR3 is 13 residues. V shed 4 bases and J shed 1 base, with 6 bases lying between them. For the CDR3, the DNA is TGTGCCAGCAGCCCGGGGTCTGGAAACACCATATATTTT. Encoded protein: CASSPGSGNTIYF.

The genes are TRBV4-1 and TRBJ1-5; 7 bases align to TRBD1. J lost 0 bases, V lost 4 bases, and 3 bases had no gene match. CDR1 MGHRA and CDR2 YSYEKL come from the germline V gene. This CDR3 contains 15 residues. CDR3 region: CASSPGTVSNQPQHF. CDR3 nucleotides: TGCGCCAGCAGCCCGGGGACAGTTAGCAATCAGCCCCAGCATTTT.

This clone was seen only a few times. The V call is TRBV25-1, the J call TRBJ2-7; D is ambiguous. The V and J ends lost 1 base and 2 bases respectively, with 6 bases between them. Per the germline V gene, CDR1 is MGHDK and CDR2 is SYGVNS. The CDR3 runs 13 residues. As DNA, the CDR3 is TGTGCCAGCAGTGAATTTTTCGCCTACGAGCAGTACTTC. It specifies CASSEFFAYEQYF.

This chain connects TRBV6-5 to TRBJ2-1, with TRBD2 identical over 11 bases. Germline V lookup: CDR1 MNHEY, CDR2 SVGAGI. This CDR3 has 15 amino acids. V shed 0 bases, J shed 7 bases, and the junction held 2 bases outside the gene matches. The CDR3 loop is CASSYSWTSGNEQFF. CDR3 DNA sequence: TGTGCCAGCAGTTACTCCTGGACTAGCGGGAATGAGCAGTTCTTC.

V usage is TRBV5-1 and J usage is TRBJ2-2; D may be TRBD1 (6 bases). The CDR3 is 15 amino acids. Trimming left V 2 bases short and J 0 bases short, with 8 bases between. Germline lookup yields CDR1 SGHRS and CDR2 YFSETQ. In DNA, the CDR3 is TGCGCCAGCAGCTTCCAGGGGCCGAACACCGGGGAGCTGTTTTTT. It specifies CASSFQGPNTGELFF.

The V call is TRBV7-2, the J call TRBJ2-5; 7 bases align to TRBD2. This CDR3 region has 17 residues. From germline, CDR1 is SGHTA and CDR2 FQGNSA. Germline trimming cut 5 bases from V and 2 bases from J; bases unmatched to any gene: 14. Here the CDR3 reads CASSLGHRTRTQETQYF. CDR3 in DNA: TGTGCCAGCAGCCTAGGTCATAGGACTAGGACTCAAGAGACCCAGTACTTC.

The genes are TRBV5-4 and TRBJ1-1; 8 bases line up with TRBD1. This CDR3 has 17 residues. Germline loops: CDR1 SGHNT, CDR2 YYREEE (reference sequence). V trimming: 4 bases; J trimming: 6 bases; junction bases outside the gene matches: 17. CDR3 bases: TGTGCCAGCAGCCCCCCCCTCAAGACAGGGGTTAACTCTGAAGCTTTCTTT. Translated, it gives CASSPPLKTGVNSEAFF.

The J gene is TRBJ2-1, the V gene TRBV2; 10 bases line up with TRBD2. This CDR3 is built from 13 residues. V trimming: 7 bases; J trimming: 10 bases; junction bases outside the gene matches: 7. Germline-derived CDR1 and CDR2 are SNHLY and FYNNEI. The CDR3 is CASKASGSYEQFF. CDR3 in DNA: TGTGCCAGCAAAGCTAGCGGGAGTTACGAGCAGTTCTTC.

This clone was recorded a few times. This chain connects TRBV6-5 to TRBJ2-6, with unresolved D. CDR1 MNHEY and CDR2 SVGAGI come from the germline V gene. This CDR3 is 15 amino acids long. Deletions cut 5 bases from V and 0 bases from J, with 8 bases between. The chain's CDR3 is CASSPSSSGANVLTF. The DNA for the CDR3 is TGTGCCAGCAGTCCCTCGTCCTCTGGGGCCAACGTCCTGACTTTC.

This clone was counted between two and nine times. The chain is built from TRBV2 and TRBJ2-5, with 9 bases aligning to TRBD1. CDR3 length: 12 residues. Germline CDR1 is SNHLY and CDR2 is FYNNEI. V was pared by 3 bases and J by 7 bases, with 0 bases of the junction left unmatched. The CDR3 loop reads CASSEGQGTQYF. The CDR3 coding sequence is TGTGCCAGCAGTGAGGGACAGGGGACCCAGTACTTC.

The chain is built from TRBV19 and TRBJ2-3; 10 nucleotides line up with TRBD2. The trim removed 5 bases at V and 1 base at J, leaving 6 bases unmatched. There are 16 residues in the CDR3. Germline values: CDR1 LNHDA, CDR2 SQIVND (reference sequence). CDR3 sequence reads: CASSVSGTSGTDTQYF. As DNA, the CDR3 is TGTGCCAGTAGTGTCTCCGGGACTAGCGGCACAGATACGCAGTATTTT.

The chain carries TRBV18 and TRBJ1-2; weak D call: TRBD1 (5 bases). The CDR3 totals 14 residues. V was trimmed by 3 bases and J by 8 bases, leaving 16 bases between them. The germline V gene has CDR1 KGHSH and CDR2 LQKENI. CDR3 sequence (DNA): TGTGCCAGCTCACCTCAGGGAATATTGCGGGGCTACACCTTC. Residues: CASSPQGILRGYTF. The full variable domain, in which reference TRBV18 and TRBJ1-2 provide the parts outside the CDR3, is NAGVMQNPRHLVRRRGQEARLRCSPMKGHSHVYWYRQLPEEGLKFMVYLQKENIIDESGMPKERFSAEFPKEGPSILRIQQVVRGDSAAYFCASSPQGILRGYTFGSGTRLTVV.

In this sample, this clone turned up once. The rearrangement uses TRBV2 and TRBJ2-2; 7 bases are shared with TRBD1. Germline values: CDR1 SNHLY, CDR2 FYNNEI. This CDR3 spans 15 amino acids. Losses at the gene ends were 8 bases for V and 0 bases for J; bases not matched to a gene: 6. The chain's CDR3 is CASVRDSTNTGELFF. The CDR3 DNA is TGTGCCAGCGTCCGGGACAGTACGAACACCGGGGAGCTGTTTTTT.

With regard to this clone: The same CDR3 also results from other DNA sequences found in this sample. The genes are TRBV30 and TRBJ2-3, with 11 bases lining up with TRBD2. Germline V gene data show CDR1 as GTSNPN and CDR2 as SVGIG (reference sequence). The CDR3 is 16 amino acids. V shed 3 bases and J 0 bases; nucleotides not matched to a gene: 5. CDR3 coding DNA: TGTGCCTGGAGCCTGGGACTAGCGGTTAGCACAGATACGCAGTATTTT. Translation gives CAWSLGLAVSTDTQYF.

The chain links TRBV4-1 to TRBJ2-3; D is possibly TRBD2 (5 bases). The V gene lost 1 base and the J gene lost 0 bases, with 11 bases spanning the gap. The CDR3 has 16 residues. Germline V CDR1 and CDR2: MGHRA, YSYEKL. The CDR3, as DNA: TGCGCCAGCAGCCAAGGACGACGGACTAGCACAGATACGCAGTATTTT. It codes for CASSQGRRTSTDTQYF.

This clone was picked up one time. The genes are TRBV9 and TRBJ2-3; tentative D call: TRBD2 (5 bases). The germline V and J ends were trimmed by 3 bases and 5 bases, with 19 bases remaining between them. Germline values: CDR1 SGDLS, CDR2 YYNGEE. The CDR3 is 16 amino acids. The CDR3 sequence is CASSGALGLSGDTQYF. The DNA of the CDR3 is TGTGCCAGCAGCGGAGCCCTAGGACTTTCCGGAGATACGCAGTATTTT.

The V gene is TRBV13, the J gene TRBJ2-7; D may be TRBD1 (6 bases). CDR3 size: 14 residues. Between the trimmed V and J ends, which lost 4 bases and 2 bases, there was a span of 12 bases. Germline V CDR1 and CDR2: PRHDT, FYEKMQ (reference sequence). The CDR3 nucleotides are TGTGCCAGCAGCTCCCGGGACAAAGCCTACGAGCAGTACTTC. Its protein is CASSSRDKAYEQYF.

This clone was counted a single time. V gene TRBV7-9 combines with J gene TRBJ1-4; D possibly corresponds to TRBD1 (5 bases). Germline CDR1 SEHNR, CDR2 FQNEAQ (reference sequence). V dropped 11 bases and J dropped 1 base, with 20 bases sitting between them. The CDR3 contains 16 residues. The CDR3 here is CAPRGGVRGTNEKLFF. The CDR3 coding sequence is TGTGCCCCTAGGGGAGGGGTCCGCGGAACTAATGAAAAACTGTTTTTT.

This clone turned up a few times. The gene calls are TRBV4-1 and TRBJ1-1, with no clear D. The V gene's germline CDR1 is MGHRA and CDR2 YSYEKL. V lost 9 bases and J 4 bases, leaving 15 bases between the germline ends. There are 13 residues in the CDR3. CDR3: CASALGVLTEAFF. The CDR3 DNA reads as TGCGCCAGTGCGCTAGGCGTCCTCACTGAAGCTTTCTTT.